The clone carrying this TCR beta chain was seen once. It was cDNA, reverse transcribed from extracted RNA, that served as the sequencing template. Generated by immunoSEQ multiplex PCR, the TCRdb table keeps only in-frame clones and is missing some. This table holds under 250,000 clones, 66% found once. Treatment given: oral pan-JAK inhibitor, 5-10 mg twice daily. This specimen comes from a study of CD8+ T cells in alopecia areata. Germline CDR1 reads SGDLS; CDR2 reads YYNGEE. The V gene lost 4 bases and the J gene lost 5 bases, with 18 bases spanning the gap. The CDR3 has 15 residues. The sequence was obtained from a human donor with alopecia areata. J is TRBJ2-5 and V is TRBV9; no clear D. Source: CD4+ T cells sorted from blood, taken between weeks 43 and 45, from a patient treated with tofacitinib. CDR3 sequence reads: CASSNGAASYETQYF. The CDR3 region has the DNA TGTGCCAGCAGCAACGGTGCAGCGTCTTATGAGACCCAGTACTTC.